This TCR beta chain appears in the sequencing data of a study of blood T cell repertoires in COVID-19. Study background: Some COVID-19 samples were acute and others convalescent; all came from the United States, Italy and Spain. Nucleic acid was either cDNA or gDNA, and it came from T cells, B-cell-depleted T cells, or PBMCs.

Under the authors' procedure: It was from reference gene primer amplification that nucleated cell counts were estimated. Libraries were prepared by immunoSEQ multiplex PCR; TCRdb keeps only in-frame clonotypes and omits some of them. The DNA was the basis for D and trimming; V, J and clone size are from that table. This sample has 250,000 to 350,000 clones, with 90% found just once. Germline assignment: CDR1 SNHLY and CDR2 FYNNEI. V was shortened by 6 bases and J by 0 bases, with 12 bases between the two germline ends. The CDR3 is made up of 14 amino acids. The source material was PBMCs or T cells enriched from blood (not recorded which). The V gene is TRBV2, the J gene TRBJ2-7; D might be TRBD2 (6 bases). The sequence was obtained from a woman aged 18-29 years with acute COVID-19. CDR3 DNA: TGTGCCAGCAGCGAGCCGGGAGCCTCCTACGAGCAGTACTTC. It codes for CASSEPGASYEQYF.